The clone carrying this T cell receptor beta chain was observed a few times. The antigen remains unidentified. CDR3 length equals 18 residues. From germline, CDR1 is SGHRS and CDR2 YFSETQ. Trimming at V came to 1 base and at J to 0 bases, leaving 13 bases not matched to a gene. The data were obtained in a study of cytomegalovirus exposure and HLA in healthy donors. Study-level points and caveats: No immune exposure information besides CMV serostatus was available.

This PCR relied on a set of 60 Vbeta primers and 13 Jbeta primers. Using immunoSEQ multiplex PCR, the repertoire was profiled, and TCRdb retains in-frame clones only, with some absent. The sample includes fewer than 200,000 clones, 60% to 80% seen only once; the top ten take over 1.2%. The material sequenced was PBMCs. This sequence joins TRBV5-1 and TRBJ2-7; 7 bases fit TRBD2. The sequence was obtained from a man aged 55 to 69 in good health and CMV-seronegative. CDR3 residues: CASSLSSAGDWYSYEQYF. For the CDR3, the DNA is TGCGCCAGCAGCTTGTCATCCGCGGGGGACTGGTACTCCTACGAGCAGTACTTC. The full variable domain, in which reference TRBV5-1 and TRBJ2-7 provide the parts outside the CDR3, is KAGVTQTPRYLIKTRGQQVTLSCSPISGHRSVSWYQQTPGQGLQFLFEYFSETQRNKGNFPGRFSGRQFSNSRSEMNVSTLELGDSALYLCASSLSSAGDWYSYEQYFGPGTRLTVT.